The 15 T cell receptor beta chains below all came from one sample that was sequenced in a study of glioma-infiltrating T cells. Amplification of TCR alpha and beta CDR3 regions from RNA used iRepertoire nested multiplex PCR. TCRdb re-analysed the multiplex PCR reads in MiXCR, keeping a single row per CDR3 protein. This sample has under 150,000 distinct CDR3 sequences, with around a quarter found just once. The sample comprised glioma tissue, nonneoplastic brain tissue, or PBMCs (not recorded which). All receptors come from a human donor with low-grade glioma or glioblastoma, undergoing nonglioma brain surgery, or in good health (not recorded which).

V is TRBV20-1 and J is TRBJ1-1, with 9 bases matching TRBD1. The CDR3 consists of 16 residues. Germline V gene data show CDR1 as DFQATT and CDR2 as SNEGSKA (reference sequence). After removal of 0 bases from V and 4 bases from J, the junction contained 9 bases not matched to a gene. The CDR3 nucleotides read TGCAGTGCTAGAGAATCCCGGACAGGGGTGAGCACTGAAGCTTTCTTT. As protein: CSARESRTGVSTEAFF.

For this clonotype: Relative to the germline gene, one junction end is altered; a read error may explain this. The chain uses TRBV6-1 and TRBJ1-1; D unclear. Germline-derived CDR1 and CDR2 are MNHNS and SASEGT. The length of the CDR3 is 12 residues. The CDR3 DNA reads as TGTGCCAGCAGAGAAGCGGGGACTGAAGCTTTCTTT. Amino acid sequence: CASREAGTEAFF.

The chain is built from TRBV28 and TRBJ2-1, with no clear D. The CDR3 spans 15 residues. Per germline, CDR1 MDHEN and CDR2 SYDVKM. Trimming cost V 6 bases and J 10 bases, with 22 bases left between them. This CDR3 is CASSSSTASVGEQFF. The CDR3 DNA reads as TGTGCCAGCAGCTCCTCTACAGCCTCAGTCGGCGAGCAGTTCTTC.

In the case of this clonotype: This may be a read error: a much more frequent sequence differs by one nucleotide. The genes are TRBV7-2 and TRBJ2-2; 7 bases are a match to TRBD2. CDR1 is SGHTA and CDR2 is FQGNSA in the germline V gene. The CDR3 loop spans 14 amino acids. Losses at the gene ends were 9 bases for V and 0 bases for J; bases not matched to a gene: 4. Here the CDR3 DNA reads TGTGCCAGGGGGGGGTTCACGAACACCGGGGAGCTGTTTTTT. It encodes CARGGFTNTGELFF.

This chain connects TRBV10-1 to TRBJ1-1; D is unresolved. In germline, CDR1 is WNHNN, CDR2 SYGVQD (reference sequence). CDR3 length: 13 residues. The V end lost 5 bases, the J end lost 6 bases, and 13 bases lay between the germline ends. The CDR3 coding sequence is TGCGCCAGCAGTCAATCCGGACGGCCTGAAGCTTTCTTT. Its protein product is CASSQSGRPEAFF.

This clonotype came up a few times. For the CDR3, the DNA is TGTGCCAGCAGTCAGGGACTAGCGCGGGAGACCCAGTACTTC. Encoded protein: CASSQGLARETQYF. The J gene is TRBJ2-5, the V gene TRBV25-1; 10 nucleotides match TRBD2. The V and J ends lost 5 bases and 5 bases, in that order; junction bases with no gene match: 5. This CDR3 has 14 amino acids. CDR1 is MGHDK, CDR2 SYGVNS, per germline.

V gene TRBV11-2 combines with J gene TRBJ2-3, with 9 positions matching TRBD2. The ends lost 3 bases at V and 0 bases at J; junction bases unmatched: 10. This CDR3 is 18 amino acids long. Germline loops: CDR1 SGHAT, CDR2 FQNNGV. The CDR3 loop reads CASSLALLAGTSTDTQYF. CDR3 nucleotides: TGTGCCAGCAGCTTGGCCCTCCTAGCGGGGACTAGCACAGATACGCAGTATTTT.

The J gene is TRBJ2-3, the V gene TRBV7-2; 9 positions agree with TRBD2. This CDR3 comprises 17 residues. CDR1 and CDR2 (germline): SGHTA, FQGNSA. The junction had 13 bases not matched to a gene; V was cut back by 5 bases and J by 4 bases. DNA for the CDR3: TGTGCCAGCAGCCTGACGAGCGGGGGGTCCGTGGCAGATACGCAGTATTTT. Translated: CASSLTSGGSVADTQYF.

The J gene is TRBJ2-4, the V gene TRBV20-1; D may be TRBD2 (6 bases). Trimming took off 6 bases at V and 0 bases at J, with 15 bases between the two ends. Germline CDR1 DFQATT, CDR2 SNEGSKA (reference sequence). The CDR3 spans 15 residues. CDR3 sequence (DNA): TGCAGTGCAAGTGGGAGGATAGTAGCCAAAAACATTCAGTACTTC. This gives the protein CSASGRIVAKNIQYF.

Comment on this clonotype: The germline gene is not matched at one end of the junction; a read error may be the cause. V usage is TRBV7-7 and J usage is TRBJ2-3; tentatively, D is TRBD1 or TRBD2 (6 bases each). The V gene's germline CDR1 is SSHAT and CDR2 FNYEAQ (reference sequence). This CDR3 comprises 17 residues. The CDR3 here is CASSASEGVTSTDTQYF. The CDR3 region has the DNA TGTGCTAGCAGCGCTAGCGAGGGGGTCACTAGCACAGATACGCAGTATTTT.

This clonotype was detected a few times. The chain employs TRBV20-1 and TRBJ1-2; D perhaps matches TRBD1 (5 bases). From germline, CDR1 is DFQATT and CDR2 SNEGSKA (reference sequence). Trimming shortened V by 3 bases and J by 2 bases, and 10 bases separated the two germline ends. The CDR3 loop spans 13 amino acids. The CDR3 DNA follows: TGCAGTGCTAGTCAGGGCCGAAACTATGGCTACACCTTC. Translating it yields CSASQGRNYGYTF.

About this clonotype: It may be a read error: a sequence one base away is much more abundant. The chain has TRBV27 and TRBJ2-1; D is unclear. Germline V gene data show CDR1 as MNHEY and CDR2 as SMNVEV (reference sequence). This CDR3 spans 14 amino acids. The chain's CDR3 is CASRNRASGDEQLF. The CDR3 DNA reads TGTGCCAGCAGAAACCGGGCCTCTGGAGATGAGCAGCTCTTC.

This chain uses TRBV28 with TRBJ2-3; D tentatively fits TRBD1 or TRBD2 (6 bases each). Trimming cost V 1 base and J 3 bases, with 11 bases left between them. The germline V gene has CDR1 MDHEN and CDR2 SYDVKM. There are 15 residues in the CDR3. The CDR3 spells CASSLYPGATDTQYF. CDR3 DNA: TGTGCCAGCAGTTTATACCCGGGGGCAACAGATACGCAGTATTTT.

This rearrangement joins TRBV27 to TRBJ2-7; TRBD1 matches 7 bases. This CDR3 region has 13 residues. V lost 6 bases, J lost 5 bases, and 7 bases stayed unmatched. Germline assignment: CDR1 MNHEY and CDR2 SMNVEV (reference sequence). As DNA, the CDR3 is TGTGCCAGCAGGTCCAGGGGGAACCACGAGCAGTACGTC. Translated, it gives CASRSRGNHEQYV.

In this sample, this clonotype turned up many times. This chain connects TRBV7-2 to TRBJ2-3; D is unclear. Germline V lookup: CDR1 SGHTA, CDR2 FQGNSA. With 2 bases removed from V and 0 bases from J, the gap between germline ends came to 3 bases. This CDR3 spans 13 amino acids. The CDR3 DNA follows: TGTGCCAGCAGCTTATCTAGCACAGATACGCAGTATTTT. Protein: CASSLSSTDTQYF.